These 29 T cell receptor beta chains share one sample of origin, sequenced in a study of long-term antiretroviral therapy in people with HIV. This was the immunoSEQ v3.0 assay at survey level. Measured with immunoSEQ multiplex PCR; TCRdb has only the in-frame clones, and not every one. The sample includes some 30,000 clones, approximately 90% seen only once; the top ten take 10% to 15%. This specimen was unsorted PBMCs, taken 1.1 years after starting antiretroviral therapy. All receptors come from a man aged 18 to 29 with HIV.

This clone was counted once. The chain joins TRBV21-1 to TRBJ2-3; the table names TRBD1, a call not compared with the DNA. TRBV21-1 is a pseudogene segment. The CDR3 has 14 residues. The CDR3 spells CASSGEGVPDTQYF. The CDR3 DNA sequence: TGTGCCAGCAGCGGGGAAGGGGTTCCAGATACGCAGTATTTT.

Only a few counts were recorded for this clone. V and J are TRBV2 and TRBJ1-6; TRBD1 aligns across 9 bases. This CDR3 is built from 15 residues. CDR1 is SNHLY and CDR2 is FYNNEI in the germline V gene. With 2 bases clipped from V and 10 bases from J, the junction kept 6 bases outside the gene matches. The DNA for the CDR3 is TGTGCCAGCAGTGAAAGGGGGACAGGGTTCTCACCCCTCCACTTT. Encoded protein: CASSERGTGFSPLHF.

This chain connects TRBV30 to TRBJ2-7, with 9 nucleotides matching TRBD2. Trimming at V came to 4 bases and at J to 4 bases, leaving 11 bases not matched to a gene. The CDR3 has 15 amino acids. Germline V gene sequence: CDR1 GTSNPN, CDR2 SVGIG (reference sequence). CDR3 in DNA: TGTGCCTGGACCCGATGGGTTAGCGGGAGATACGAGCAGTACTTC. Its protein product is CAWTRWVSGRYEQYF.

The chain uses TRBV6-6 and TRBJ2-3; maybe TRBD1 (5 bases). Germline V gene data show CDR1 as MNHNY and CDR2 as SVGAGI (reference sequence). The CDR3 contains 12 residues. V was shortened by 7 bases and J by 5 bases, with 10 bases between the two germline ends. The CDR3 DNA reads as TGTGCCAGCACCCAGGGTGTAGATACGCAGTATTTT. Translating it yields CASTQGVDTQYF.

Remarks on this clone: The same CDR3 also results from other DNA sequences found in this sample. The chain employs TRBV7-3 and TRBJ2-5; perhaps TRBD2 as D (5 bases). CDR3 length: 13 residues. V dropped 3 bases and J dropped 5 bases, with 10 bases sitting between them. The germline V gene encodes CDR1 SGHTA and CDR2 FQGTGA. CDR3 sequence reads: CASSLRVRETQYF. CDR3 DNA: TGTGCCAGCAGCTTGAGGGTGCGGGAGACCCAGTACTTC.

The chain combines TRBV6-5 with TRBJ2-1; possibly TRBD1 for D (5 bases). The CDR3 spans 15 residues. The ends were cut back, 3 bases at V and 7 bases at J, with 16 bases in the middle. The germline CDR1 and CDR2 sequences are MNHEY and SVGAGI. CDR3 DNA sequence: TGTGCCAGCAGTTATGCCCAGTTAAGGGGAAATGAGCAGTTCTTC. Translating it yields CASSYAQLRGNEQFF.

The chain carries TRBV5-4 and TRBJ2-1, with TRBD2 matching 7 bases. This CDR3 is 16 amino acids long. V lost 0 bases, J lost 1 base, and 4 bases stayed unmatched. Germline V gene lookup returns CDR1 SGHNT and CDR2 YYREEE (reference sequence). CDR3 in amino acids: CASSLGGSGSYNEQFF. CDR3 nucleotide sequence: TGTGCCAGCAGCTTGGGCGGGAGTGGGTCCTACAATGAGCAGTTCTTC.

This chain links TRBV9 with TRBJ2-7, with 10 bases that match TRBD2. Trimming at V came to 0 bases and at J to 7 bases, leaving 7 bases not matched to a gene. Per the germline V gene, CDR1 is SGDLS and CDR2 is YYNGEE. This CDR3 is 15 amino acids long. CDR3 DNA: TGTGCCAGCAGCGTAGGCAGAGCGGGAGGGGGTGAGCAGTACTTC. It encodes CASSVGRAGGGEQYF. The full variable domain, in which reference TRBV9 and TRBJ2-7 provide the parts outside the CDR3, is DSGVTQTPKHLITATGQRVTLRCSPRSGDLSVYWYQQSLDQGLQFLIQYYNGEERAKGNILERFSAQQFPDLHSELNLSSLELGDSALYFCASSVGRAGGGEQYFGPGTRLTVT.

The chain combines TRBV7-8 with TRBJ1-2; D might be TRBD1 (6 bases). Looked up from germline, CDR1 is SGHVS and CDR2 is FQNEAQ. The CDR3 totals 16 residues. Trimming left V 2 bases short and J 6 bases short, with 19 bases between. The CDR3 loop is CASSLYTGIPSNGYTF. CDR3 DNA: TGTGCCAGCAGCTTATATACAGGGATTCCCTCCAATGGCTACACCTTC. The full variable domain, its missing parts supplied by reference TRBV7-8 and TRBJ1-2, is GAGVSQSPRYKVAKRGQDVALRCDPISGHVSLFWYQQALGQGPEFLTYFQNEAQLDKSGLPSDRFFAERPEGSVSTLKIQRTQQEDSAVYLCASSLYTGIPSNGYTFGSGTRLTVV.

The CDR3 region has the DNA TGCGCCAGCAGCTTGGAGGGTAGCGGACTGGGCCAGTACTTC. Protein sequence: CASSLEGSGLGQYF. The chain uses TRBV5-1 and TRBJ2-5; perhaps TRBD2 as D (6 bases). Germline V gives CDR1 SGHRS, CDR2 YFSETQ. V was trimmed by 0 bases and J by 10 bases, leaving 16 bases between them. The CDR3 length is 14 residues.

The V gene is TRBV15, the J gene TRBJ2-3; possibly TRBD2 for D (5 bases). Germline values: CDR1 LNHNV, CDR2 YYDKDF (reference sequence). V lost 0 bases and J 3 bases, leaving 10 bases between the germline ends. CDR3 size: 15 residues. The CDR3 bases are TGTGCCACCAGCAGAGATAGCGCTCGAACAGATACGCAGTATTTT. Encoded protein: CATSRDSARTDTQYF.

In DNA, the CDR3 is TGTGCCAGCAGTTTATATAGCGGGAATGAGCAGTTCTTC. Its translation: CASSLYSGNEQFF. This chain connects TRBV27 to TRBJ2-1; 7 bases are a match to TRBD2. Germline values: CDR1 MNHEY, CDR2 SMNVEV (reference sequence). The CDR3 extends over 13 amino acids. The V gene end was trimmed by 1 base and the J gene end by 7 bases; junction bases not matched to a gene: 1.

This clone has a single count. The chain is built from TRBV13 and TRBJ2-5, with 8 bases matching TRBD2. The CDR3 runs 16 residues. V shed 2 bases, J shed 5 bases, and the junction held 10 bases outside the gene matches. Germline CDR1 is PRHDT and CDR2 is FYEKMQ (reference sequence). Written as DNA, the CDR3 is TGTGCCAGCAGCTTACGTAGTAGCGGGATGACCGAGACCCAGTACTTC. It codes for CASSLRSSGMTETQYF.

The rearrangement joins TRBV7-9 to TRBJ2-3; D ambiguous. The V gene's germline CDR1 is SEHNR and CDR2 FQNEAQ (reference sequence). The length of the CDR3 is 13 residues. V lost 2 bases and J 1 base, leaving 4 bases between the germline ends. The CDR3 is CASSLSGTDTQYF. CDR3 coding DNA: TGTGCCAGCAGCTTATCGGGCACAGATACGCAGTATTTT.

CDR3 protein: CASSEVWGRTDEKLFF. Here the CDR3 DNA reads TGCGCCAGCTCGGAAGTGTGGGGCAGGACGGATGAAAAACTGTTTTTT. The gene calls are TRBV10-2 and TRBJ1-4; possible D gene TRBD1, 5 bases. The length of the CDR3 is 16 residues. Germline V gives CDR1 WSHSY, CDR2 SAAADI. V lost 8 bases to trimming and J lost 6 bases, with 22 bases between them.

J is TRBJ1-1 and V is TRBV5-1; TRBD1 might be the D (5 bases). V lost 3 bases, J lost 3 bases, and 9 bases lay in between. Looked up from germline, CDR1 is SGHRS and CDR2 is YFSETQ. The length of the CDR3 is 13 residues. The CDR3 bases are TGCGCCAGCAGCTATACAGGCTACACTGAAGCTTTCTTT. It specifies CASSYTGYTEAFF.

The chain is built from TRBV9 and TRBJ1-1; TRBD1 agrees at 11 bases. V lost 0 bases and J lost 11; bases outside the gene matches: 15. Looked up from germline, CDR1 is SGDLS and CDR2 is YYNGEE. The CDR3 length is 17 residues. In DNA, the CDR3 is TGTGCCAGCAGCGTAGACCCCTACGGACAGGGGGCAGATGGGGCTTTCTTT. It codes for CASSVDPYGQGADGAFF.

V gene TRBV12-5 combines with J gene TRBJ1-2; D gene ambiguous. The CDR3 sequence is 13 residues long. Deletions cut 1 base from V and 4 bases from J, with 7 bases between. Per the germline V gene, CDR1 is LGHNT and CDR2 is FRNRAP. CDR3 DNA: TGTGCTAGTGGTTTGGAGATGACCTATGGCTACACCTTC. Translation gives CASGLEMTYGYTF.

The chain joins TRBV5-4 to TRBJ1-3, with TRBD1 identical over 9 bases. The CDR3 is made up of 15 amino acids. The germline CDR1 and CDR2 sequences are SGHNT and YYREEE (reference sequence). V lost 4 bases and J lost 0; bases outside the gene matches: 2. The CDR3 bases are TGTGCCAGCAGCGGGACAGGGTACTCTGGAAACACCATATATTTT. Amino acids: CASSGTGYSGNTIYF.

The chain employs TRBV6-6 and TRBJ1-2; no clear D gene. With 2 bases removed from V and 2 bases from J, the gap between germline ends came to 12 bases. Germline CDR1 reads MNHNY; CDR2 reads SVGAGI (reference sequence). The CDR3 extends over 15 amino acids. CDR3 sequence: CASSYPPQKNYGYTF. The DNA of the CDR3 is TGTGCCAGCAGTTACCCCCCCCAGAAGAACTATGGCTACACCTTC.

The V and J genes are TRBV6-6 and TRBJ1-1; TRBD1 is a possible D gene (6 bases). CDR1 and CDR2 (germline): MNHNY, SVGAGI (reference sequence). V dropped 8 bases and J dropped 3 bases, with 16 bases sitting between them. This CDR3 is 14 amino acids long. For the CDR3, the DNA is TGTGCCAGCTTCACATTACAGGGCGACACTGAAGCTTTCTTT. Its protein product is CASFTLQGDTEAFF.

The CDR3, as DNA: TGCGCCAGCAGCCAAGGGTGGTACGGTGAAAACATTCAGTACTTC. Residues: CASSQGWYGENIQYF. The genes are TRBV4-3 and TRBJ2-4; the D is unclear. The germline CDR1 and CDR2 sequences are LGHNA and YSLEER. The CDR3 has 15 residues. With 1 base removed from V and 5 bases from J, the gap between germline ends came to 12 bases.

The chain has TRBV10-3 and TRBJ2-7; D assignment may be TRBD1 or TRBD2 (5 bases each). V lost 4 bases and J 4 bases, leaving 23 bases between the germline ends. The CDR3 totals 17 residues. Per the germline V gene, CDR1 is ENHRY and CDR2 is SYGVKD. For the CDR3, the DNA is TGTGCCATCAGTGGATACCCCCGGGGCCGAGGGGCTTACGAGCAGTACTTC. This sequence encodes CAISGYPRGRGAYEQYF.

The V call is TRBV30, the J call TRBJ1-6; D unclear. The CDR3 runs to 17 residues. The germline V gene has CDR1 GTSNPN and CDR2 SVGIG (reference sequence). The germline V and J ends were trimmed by 2 bases and 0 bases, with 14 bases remaining between them. As DNA, the CDR3 is TGTGCCTGGAGTCATACAATCCCGAGCTCCTATAATTCACCCCTCCACTTT. This translates into CAWSHTIPSSYNSPLHF.

The rearrangement links TRBV7-9 to TRBJ1-2; no firm D call. Deletions cut 5 bases from V and 1 base from J, with 11 bases between. This CDR3 is built from 14 residues. CDR1 is SEHNR and CDR2 is FQNEAQ in the germline V gene (reference sequence). The CDR3 spells CASSPPGINYGYTF. The DNA for the CDR3 is TGTGCCAGCAGCCCACCCGGGATTAACTATGGCTACACCTTC.

This clone was found a few times. The chain couples TRBV2 to TRBJ1-3, with a tentative D call TRBD1 (5 bases). Germline assignment: CDR1 SNHLY and CDR2 FYNNEI. The V and J ends lost 8 bases and 3 bases respectively, with 17 bases between them. CDR3 length equals 15 residues. This CDR3 reads CASGRDVAGGNTIYF. The DNA of the CDR3 is TGTGCCAGCGGACGGGACGTGGCTGGTGGAAACACCATATATTTT. Full variable domain (rest looked up from reference TRBV2 and TRBJ1-3): EPEVTQTPSHQVTQMGQEVILRCVPISNHLYFYWYRQILGQKVEFLVSFYNNEISEKSEIFDDQFSVERPDGSNFTLKIRSTKLEDSAMYFCASGRDVAGGNTIYFGEGSWLTVV.

This clone was seen a single time. This chain uses TRBV19 with TRBJ2-6; D is uncertain. Trimming removed 2 bases from V and 0 bases from J, with 8 bases in between. CDR1 is LNHDA, CDR2 SQIVND, per germline (reference sequence). This CDR3 comprises 16 residues. The CDR3 here is CASSIILISGANVLTF. The CDR3 DNA reads TGTGCCAGTAGTATAATTCTCATCTCTGGGGCCAACGTCCTGACTTTC.

This clone was observed once. The chain couples TRBV7-2 to TRBJ2-7; D gene unclear. The CDR3 is 14 amino acids. Trimming left V 2 bases short and J 6 bases short, with 14 bases between. Germline loops: CDR1 SGHTA, CDR2 FQGNSA. The CDR3 nucleotides read TGTGCCAGCAGCTTAAAAGAAGGGTCGGGCGAGCAGTACTTC. Amino acids: CASSLKEGSGEQYF.

This chain connects TRBV19 to TRBJ1-5; no clear D. CDR1 is LNHDA, CDR2 SQIVND, per germline (reference sequence). This CDR3 contains 14 residues. Trimming pared 10 bases from V and 5 bases from J, leaving 18 bases between. The DNA of the CDR3 is TGTGCCACCTCTCCGGGCCGTCCGGATCAGCCCCAGCATTTT. It yields the protein CATSPGRPDQPQHF.